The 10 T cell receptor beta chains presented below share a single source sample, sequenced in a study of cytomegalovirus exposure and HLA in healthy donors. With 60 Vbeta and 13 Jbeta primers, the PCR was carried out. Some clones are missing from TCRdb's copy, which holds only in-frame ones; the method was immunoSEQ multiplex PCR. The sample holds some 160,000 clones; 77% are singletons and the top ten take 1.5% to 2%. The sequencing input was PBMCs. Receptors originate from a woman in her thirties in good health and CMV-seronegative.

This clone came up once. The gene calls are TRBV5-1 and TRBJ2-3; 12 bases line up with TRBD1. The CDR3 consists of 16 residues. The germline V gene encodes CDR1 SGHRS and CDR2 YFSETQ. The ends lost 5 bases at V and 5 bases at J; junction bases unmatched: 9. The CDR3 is CASSIRGQGAEDTQYF. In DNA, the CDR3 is TGCGCCAGCAGTATTAGGGGACAGGGGGCGGAAGATACGCAGTATTTT.

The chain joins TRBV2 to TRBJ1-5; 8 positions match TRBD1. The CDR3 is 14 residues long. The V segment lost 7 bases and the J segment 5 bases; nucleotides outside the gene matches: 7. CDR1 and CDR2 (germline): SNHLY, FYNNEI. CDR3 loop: CASTLTGAYQPQHF. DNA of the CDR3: TGTGCCAGCACTTTGACAGGGGCCTATCAGCCCCAGCATTTT.

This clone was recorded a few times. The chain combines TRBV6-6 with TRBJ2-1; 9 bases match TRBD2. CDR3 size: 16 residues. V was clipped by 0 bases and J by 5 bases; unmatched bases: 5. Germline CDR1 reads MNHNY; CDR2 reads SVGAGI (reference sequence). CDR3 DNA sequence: TGTGCCAGCAGTTACTCGAGGCTAGCGGGACACAATGAGCAGTTCTTC. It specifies CASSYSRLAGHNEQFF.

The CDR3 sequence is CASSPWGLEKLFF. CDR3 coding DNA: TGCGCCAGCAGCCCTTGGGGGCTAGAAAAACTGTTTTTT. This chain uses TRBV4-3 with TRBJ1-4; a possible D gene is TRBD1 (6 bases). Trimming took 4 bases from V and 8 from J, leaving 11 bases between them. Germline loops: CDR1 LGHNA, CDR2 YSLEER. CDR3 length equals 13 residues.

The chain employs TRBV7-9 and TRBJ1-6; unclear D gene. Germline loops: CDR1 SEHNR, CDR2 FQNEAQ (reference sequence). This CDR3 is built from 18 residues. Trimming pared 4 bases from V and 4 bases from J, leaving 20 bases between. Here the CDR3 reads CASSWAPPGEAYNSPLHF. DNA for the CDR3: TGTGCCAGCAGCTGGGCGCCCCCGGGAGAAGCGTATAATTCACCCCTCCACTTT. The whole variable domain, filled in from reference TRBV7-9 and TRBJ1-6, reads DTGVSQNPRHKITKRGQNVTFRCDPISEHNRLYWYRQTLGQGPEFLTYFQNEAQLEKSRLLSDRFSAERPKGSFSTLEIQRTEQGDSAMYLCASSWAPPGEAYNSPLHFGNGTRLTVT.

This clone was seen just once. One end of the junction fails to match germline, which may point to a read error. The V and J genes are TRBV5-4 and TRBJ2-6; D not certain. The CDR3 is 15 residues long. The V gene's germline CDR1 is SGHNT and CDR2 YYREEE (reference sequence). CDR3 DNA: TGTGCCAGCAACTTGGCGTACTCTGGGGCCAACGTCCTGACTTTC. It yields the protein CASNLAYSGANVLTF.

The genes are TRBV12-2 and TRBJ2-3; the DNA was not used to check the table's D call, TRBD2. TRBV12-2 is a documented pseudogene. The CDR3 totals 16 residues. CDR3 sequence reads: CASRLDLGGGTDTQYF. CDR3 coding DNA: TGTGCAAGTCGCTTAGATTTGGGGGGGGGCACAGATACGCAGTATTTT.

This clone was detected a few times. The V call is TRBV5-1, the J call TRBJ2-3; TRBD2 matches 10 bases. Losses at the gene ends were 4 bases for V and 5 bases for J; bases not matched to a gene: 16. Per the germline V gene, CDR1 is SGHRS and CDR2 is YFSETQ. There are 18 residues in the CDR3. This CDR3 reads CASSLEGPSGSKGDTQYF. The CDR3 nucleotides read TGCGCCAGCAGCCTAGAGGGTCCTAGCGGGAGCAAGGGAGATACGCAGTATTTT.

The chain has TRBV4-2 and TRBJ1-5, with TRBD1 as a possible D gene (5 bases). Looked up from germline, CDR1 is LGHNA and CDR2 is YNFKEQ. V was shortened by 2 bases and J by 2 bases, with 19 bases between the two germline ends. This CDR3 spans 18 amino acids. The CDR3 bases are TGTGCCAGCAGCCAAACACGGGGCGGGGTCGGGGGCAATCAGCCCCAGCATTTT. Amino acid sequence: CASSQTRGGVGGNQPQHF.

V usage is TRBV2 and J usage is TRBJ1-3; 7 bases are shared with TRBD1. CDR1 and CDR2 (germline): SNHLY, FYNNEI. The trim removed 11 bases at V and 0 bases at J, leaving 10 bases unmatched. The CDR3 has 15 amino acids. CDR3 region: CAGRQGVLSGNTIYF. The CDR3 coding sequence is TGTGCCGGACGGCAGGGGGTTCTCTCTGGAAACACCATATATTTT. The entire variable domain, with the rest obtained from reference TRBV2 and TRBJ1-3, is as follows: EPEVTQTPSHQVTQMGQEVILRCVPISNHLYFYWYRQILGQKVEFLVSFYNNEISEKSEIFDDQFSVERPDGSNFTLKIRSTKLEDSAMYFCAGRQGVLSGNTIYFGEGSWLTVV.